Here is one T cell receptor (beta chain) with its context. What it binds is not known. The data were taken from a study of OX40 agonist ivuxolimab in advanced cancers. As for the study in general: The treatment was a fully human IgG2 OX40 agonist, ivuxolimab.

V lost 1 base, J lost 2 bases, and 6 bases stayed unmatched. From germline, CDR1 is SGHTA and CDR2 FQGNSA. The CDR3 runs to 16 residues. Profiling relied on immunoSEQ multiplex PCR, and the TCRdb table lists in-frame clones only, not all of them. Of some 44,000 clones in the sample, about 90% were seen once. General study points: Clonal expansion by week 6 occurred in CD4+ and CD8+ blood T cells (at 0.1 to 3.0 mg/kg). Low levels of normalized T-cell clonal expansion also appeared in some nonresponders. On average, CD8+ T cells showed a greater number of expanded clones than CD4+.

V and J are TRBV7-2 and TRBJ2-5; TRBD2 agrees at 8 bases. The specimen comprised CD4+ or CD8+ T cells sorted from blood, sampled in a trial of the OX40 agonist ivuxolimab. The clonotype comes from an adult with an advanced solid tumor such as melanoma, head and neck, liver or kidney cancer. This CDR3 is CASSLGGVAGQETQYF. CDR3 nucleotide sequence: TGTGCCAGCAGCTTAGGCGGCGTAGCGGGGCAAGAGACCCAGTACTTC.